This TCR beta chain was sequenced in a study of blood T cell repertoires in COVID-19. The CDR3 spans 16 residues. The V segment lost 2 bases and the J segment 0 bases; nucleotides outside the gene matches: 4. Germline CDR1 SGDLS, CDR2 YYNGEE. Sequenced by immunoSEQ multiplex PCR; TCRdb stores in-frame clones only, minus some. The sample lists approximately 200,000 clones, 85% to 90% occurring once. This receptor was taken from a man between 18 and 35 years old with active or convalescent COVID-19. The source material was peripheral blood. V and J are TRBV9 and TRBJ2-3; 9 positions match TRBD1. The CDR3 sequence is CASSVRTGVSTDTQYF. The CDR3 bases are TGTGCCAGCAGCGTGAGGACAGGGGTGAGCACAGATACGCAGTATTTT.